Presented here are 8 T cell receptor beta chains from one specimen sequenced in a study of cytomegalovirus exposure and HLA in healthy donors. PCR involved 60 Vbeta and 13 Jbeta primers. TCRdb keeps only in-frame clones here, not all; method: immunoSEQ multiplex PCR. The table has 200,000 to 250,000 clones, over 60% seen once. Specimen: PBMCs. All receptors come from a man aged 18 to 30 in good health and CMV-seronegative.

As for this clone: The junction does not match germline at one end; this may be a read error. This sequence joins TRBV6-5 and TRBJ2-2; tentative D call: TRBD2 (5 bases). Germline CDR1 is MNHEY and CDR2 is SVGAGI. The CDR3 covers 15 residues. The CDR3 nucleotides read TGTGCCAGCAGTCGTCCGGGATCTAACACCGGGGAGCTATTTTTT. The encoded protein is CASSRPGSNTGELFF.

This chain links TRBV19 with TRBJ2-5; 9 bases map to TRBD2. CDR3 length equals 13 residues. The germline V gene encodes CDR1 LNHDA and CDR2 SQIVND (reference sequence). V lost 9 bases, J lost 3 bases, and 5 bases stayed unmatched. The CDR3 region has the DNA TGTGCCAGCAAGACTAGCGGTAAAGAGACCCAGTACTTC. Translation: CASKTSGKETQYF.

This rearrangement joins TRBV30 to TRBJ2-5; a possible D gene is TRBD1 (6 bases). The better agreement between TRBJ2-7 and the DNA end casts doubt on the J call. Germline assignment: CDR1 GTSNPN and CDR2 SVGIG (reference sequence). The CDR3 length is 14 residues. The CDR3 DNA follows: TGTGCCTGGACTAGGGGGACGCAGAACTACGAGCAGTACTTC. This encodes CAWTRGTQNYEQYF.

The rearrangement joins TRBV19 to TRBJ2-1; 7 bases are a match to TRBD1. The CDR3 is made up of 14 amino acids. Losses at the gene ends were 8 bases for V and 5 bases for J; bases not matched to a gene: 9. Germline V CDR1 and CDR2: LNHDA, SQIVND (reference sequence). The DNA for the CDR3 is TGTGCCAGTTCCCCCGAGACAGGGAACAATGAGCAGTTCTTC. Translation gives CASSPETGNNEQFF.

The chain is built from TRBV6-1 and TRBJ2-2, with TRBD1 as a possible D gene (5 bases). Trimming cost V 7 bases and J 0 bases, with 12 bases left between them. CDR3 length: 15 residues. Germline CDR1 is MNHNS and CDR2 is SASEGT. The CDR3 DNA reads TGTGCCAGCACTGCGACAGATTCGAACACCGGGGAGCTGTTTTTT. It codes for CASTATDSNTGELFF.

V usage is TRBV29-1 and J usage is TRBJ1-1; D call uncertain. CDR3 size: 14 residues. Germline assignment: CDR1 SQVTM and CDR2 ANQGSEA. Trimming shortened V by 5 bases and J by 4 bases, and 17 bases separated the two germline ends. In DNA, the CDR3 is TGCAGCGTTCAGGCTAAACCGGGGAGCACTGAAGCTTTCTTT. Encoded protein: CSVQAKPGSTEAFF.

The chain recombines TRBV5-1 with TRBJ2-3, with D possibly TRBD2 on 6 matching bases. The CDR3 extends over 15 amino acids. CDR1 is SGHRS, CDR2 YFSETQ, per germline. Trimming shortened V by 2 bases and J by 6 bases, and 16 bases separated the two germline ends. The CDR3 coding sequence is TGCGCCAGCAGCTTTTCAGGATCTAGCGCTGATACGCAGTATTTT. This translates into CASSFSGSSADTQYF.

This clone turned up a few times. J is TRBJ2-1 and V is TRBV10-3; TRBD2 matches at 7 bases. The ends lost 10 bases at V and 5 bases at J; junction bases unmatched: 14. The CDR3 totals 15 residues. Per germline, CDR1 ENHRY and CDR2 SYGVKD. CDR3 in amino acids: CATVSAGVHNNEQFF. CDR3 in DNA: TGTGCCACCGTCTCGGCGGGAGTCCACAACAATGAGCAGTTCTTC.